The clone carrying this TCR beta chain qualifies as medium-sized. TCRdb's table, derived via immunoSEQ multiplex PCR, lists solely in-frame clones and lacks some. The sample lists about 61,000 clones, approximately 86% occurring once. The sample comes from a study of OX40 agonist ivuxolimab in advanced cancers. The CDR3 covers 16 residues. Trimming removed 4 bases at V and 5 bases at J, with 18 bases between. The germline gives CDR1 SGHDT, CDR2 YYEEEE. The starting material was CD4+ or CD8+ T cells sorted from blood, obtained in a trial of the OX40 agonist ivuxolimab. V usage is TRBV5-6 and J usage is TRBJ2-2, with TRBD1 as a possible D gene (6 bases). The sequence derives from an adult with an advanced solid tumor such as melanoma, head and neck, liver or kidney cancer. The CDR3 DNA is TGTGCCAGCAGCGAACCCCGGGACACATTAACCGGGGAGCTGTTTTTT. Residues: CASSEPRDTLTGELFF.